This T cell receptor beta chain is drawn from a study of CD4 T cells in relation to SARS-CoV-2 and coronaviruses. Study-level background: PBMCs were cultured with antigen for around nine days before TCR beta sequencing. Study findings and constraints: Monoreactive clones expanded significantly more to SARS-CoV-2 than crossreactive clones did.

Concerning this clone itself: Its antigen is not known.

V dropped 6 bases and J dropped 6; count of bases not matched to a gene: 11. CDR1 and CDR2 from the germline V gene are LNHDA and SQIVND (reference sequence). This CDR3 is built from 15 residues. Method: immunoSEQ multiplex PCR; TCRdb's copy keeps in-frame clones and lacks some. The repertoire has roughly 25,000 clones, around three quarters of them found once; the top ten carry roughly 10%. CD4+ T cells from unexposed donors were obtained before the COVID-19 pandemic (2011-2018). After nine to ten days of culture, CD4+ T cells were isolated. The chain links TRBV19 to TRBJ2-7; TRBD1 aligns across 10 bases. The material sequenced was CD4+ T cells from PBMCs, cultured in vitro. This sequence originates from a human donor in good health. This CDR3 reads CASRPSGQGRSEQYF. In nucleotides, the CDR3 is TGTGCCAGTAGACCCTCGGGACAGGGGCGTTCCGAGCAGTACTTC.